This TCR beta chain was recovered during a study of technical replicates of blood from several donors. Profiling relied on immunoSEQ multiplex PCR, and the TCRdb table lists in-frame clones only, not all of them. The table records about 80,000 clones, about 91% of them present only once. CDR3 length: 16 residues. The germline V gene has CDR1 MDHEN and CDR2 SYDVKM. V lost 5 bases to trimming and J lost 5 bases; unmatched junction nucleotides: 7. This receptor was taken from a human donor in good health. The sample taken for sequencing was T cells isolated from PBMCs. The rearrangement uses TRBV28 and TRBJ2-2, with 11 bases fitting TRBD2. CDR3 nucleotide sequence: TGTGCCAGCAGTCTAGCGGGACTAGCGGATACCGGGGAGCTGTTTTTT. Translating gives CASSLAGLADTGELFF.